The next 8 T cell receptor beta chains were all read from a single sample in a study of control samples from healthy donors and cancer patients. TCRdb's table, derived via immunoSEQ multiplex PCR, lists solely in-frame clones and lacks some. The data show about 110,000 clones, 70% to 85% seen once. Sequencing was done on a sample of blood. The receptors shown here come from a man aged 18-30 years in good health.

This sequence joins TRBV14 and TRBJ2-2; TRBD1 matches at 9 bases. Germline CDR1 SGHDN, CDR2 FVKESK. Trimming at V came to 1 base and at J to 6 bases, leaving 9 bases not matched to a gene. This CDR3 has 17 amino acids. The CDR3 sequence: CASSQVRGTGSPGELFF. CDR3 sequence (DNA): TGTGCCAGCAGCCAAGTTCGGGGGACAGGGAGCCCCGGGGAGCTGTTTTTT.

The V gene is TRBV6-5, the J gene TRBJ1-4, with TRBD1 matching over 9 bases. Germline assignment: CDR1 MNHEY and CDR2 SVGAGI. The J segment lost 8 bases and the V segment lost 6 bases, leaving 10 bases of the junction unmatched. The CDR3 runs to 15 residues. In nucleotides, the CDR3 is TGTGCCAGCAGCCCCCCGGGACAGGGTTACGAAAAACTGTTTTTT. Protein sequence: CASSPPGQGYEKLFF.

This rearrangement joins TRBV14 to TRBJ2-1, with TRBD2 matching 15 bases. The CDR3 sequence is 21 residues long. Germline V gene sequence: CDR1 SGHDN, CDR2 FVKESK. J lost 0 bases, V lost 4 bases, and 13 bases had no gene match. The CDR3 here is CASSPVPGLAGGDSSYNEQFF. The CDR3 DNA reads TGTGCCAGCAGCCCAGTCCCGGGACTAGCGGGGGGCGATTCCTCCTACAATGAGCAGTTCTTC.

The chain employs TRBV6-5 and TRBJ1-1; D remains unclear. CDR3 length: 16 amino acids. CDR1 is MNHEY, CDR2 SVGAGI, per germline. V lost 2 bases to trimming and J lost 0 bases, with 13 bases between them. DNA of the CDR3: TGTGCCAGCAGTTACGCGGCCCAAACAATGAACACTGAAGCTTTCTTT. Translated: CASSYAAQTMNTEAFF.

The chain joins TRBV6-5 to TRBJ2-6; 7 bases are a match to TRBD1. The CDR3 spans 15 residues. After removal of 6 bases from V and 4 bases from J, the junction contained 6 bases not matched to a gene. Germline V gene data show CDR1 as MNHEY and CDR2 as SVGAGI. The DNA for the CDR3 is TGTGCCAGCAGCCCACAGGGGAGCGGGGCCAACGTCCTGACTTTC. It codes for CASSPQGSGANVLTF.

The CDR3 DNA sequence: TGTGCCAGCAGCAGACTCGAAGAGACCCAGTACTTC. Its protein product is CASSRLEETQYF. The chain has TRBV5-4 and TRBJ2-5, with unresolved D. The V and J ends lost 4 bases and 3 bases respectively, with 7 bases between them. There are 12 residues in the CDR3. The germline gives CDR1 SGHNT, CDR2 YYREEE (reference sequence). Drawing the rest from reference TRBV5-4 and TRBJ2-5, the complete variable domain is ETGVTQSPTHLIKTRGQQVTLRCSSQSGHNTVSWYQQALGQGPQFIFQYYREEENGRGNFPPRFSGLQFPNYSSELNVNALELDDSALYLCASSRLEETQYFGPGTRLLVL.

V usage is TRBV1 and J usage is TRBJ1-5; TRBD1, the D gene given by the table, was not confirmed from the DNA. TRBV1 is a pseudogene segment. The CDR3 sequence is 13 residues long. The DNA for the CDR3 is TGCACCAGCAGTGATTATGGCTCGCAGCCCCAGCATTTT. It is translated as CTSSDYGSQPQHF.

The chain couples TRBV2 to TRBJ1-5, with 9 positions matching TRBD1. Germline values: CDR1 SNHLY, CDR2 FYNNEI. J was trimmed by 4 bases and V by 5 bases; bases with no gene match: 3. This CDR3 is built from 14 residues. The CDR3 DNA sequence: TGTGCCAGCAGTCAGGGACAGGGTAATCAGCCCCAGCATTTT. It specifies CASSQGQGNQPQHF.